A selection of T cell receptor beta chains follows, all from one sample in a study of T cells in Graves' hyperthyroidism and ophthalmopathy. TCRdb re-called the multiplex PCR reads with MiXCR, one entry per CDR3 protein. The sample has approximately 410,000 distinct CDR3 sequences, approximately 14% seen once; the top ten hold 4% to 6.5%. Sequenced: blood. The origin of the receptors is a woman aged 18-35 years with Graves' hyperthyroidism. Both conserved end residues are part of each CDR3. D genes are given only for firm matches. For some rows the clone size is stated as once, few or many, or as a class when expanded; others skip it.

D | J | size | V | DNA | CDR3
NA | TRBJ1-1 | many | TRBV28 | TGTGCCAGCAGTTCGGGATTAATCGAAGCTTTCTTT | CASSSGLIEAFF
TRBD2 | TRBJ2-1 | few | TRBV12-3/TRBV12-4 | TGTGCCAGCAGTTCCTTTAGCGGGAGCCGGCTAAATGAGCAGTTCTTC | CASSSFSGSRLNEQFF
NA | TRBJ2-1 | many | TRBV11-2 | TGTGCCAGCAGCTTAGAGGGGGGGCTAGCGGTTTACAATGAGCAGTTCTTC | CASSLEGGLAVYNEQFF
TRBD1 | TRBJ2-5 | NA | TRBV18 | TGTGCCAGCTCACTTCGGACAGGGTACTTAGAGACCCAGTACTTC | CASSLRTGYLETQYF
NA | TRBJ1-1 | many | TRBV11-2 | TGTGCCAGCAGCTTAGTTGAGGTTTCTGAAGCTTTCTTT | CASSLVEVSEAFF
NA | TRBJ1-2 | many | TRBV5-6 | TGTGCCAGCAAAAGGGCCCAGGACTGGATGAGTGGCTACACCTTC | CASKRAQDWMSGYTF
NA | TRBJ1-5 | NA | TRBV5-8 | TGTGCCAACAGCTTGGCAGGGAATCAGCCCCAGCATTTT | CANSLAGNQPQHF
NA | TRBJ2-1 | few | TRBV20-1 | TGCAGTGCTAGGACGGGGGATCCTGAGCAGTTCTTC | CSARTGDPEQFF
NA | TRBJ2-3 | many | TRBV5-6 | TGTGCCAGTCGGCAAGAGAGCACAGATACGCAGTATTTT | CASRQESTDTQYF
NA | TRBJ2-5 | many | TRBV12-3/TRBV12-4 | TGTGCCAGCAGTCTCACGGACAGCTTGCAAGAGACCCAGTACTTC | CASSLTDSLQETQYF
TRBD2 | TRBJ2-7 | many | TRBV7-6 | TGTGCCAGCAGCTTAGGTGCTAGCGGGAGTAACTACGAGCAGTACTTC | CASSLGASGSNYEQYF
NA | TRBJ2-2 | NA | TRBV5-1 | TGCGCCAGCACGAACGTTCTCGCCGGGGAGCTGTTTTTT | CASTNVLAGELFF
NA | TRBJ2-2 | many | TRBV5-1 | TGCGCCAGCAGCTTGGAAATATTAGGGGAGCTGTTTTTT | CASSLEILGELFF
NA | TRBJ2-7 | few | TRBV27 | TGTGCCAGCAGTTTATCGCCCTTCCCCTACGAGCAGTACTTC | CASSLSPFPYEQYF
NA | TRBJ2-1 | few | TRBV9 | TGTGCCAGCAGCGTAGATACAGTTACCTACAATGAGCAGTTCTTC | CASSVDTVTYNEQFF
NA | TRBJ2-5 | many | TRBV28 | TGTGCCAGCAGTTCCCCTGACCAAGAGACCCAGTACTTC | CASSSPDQETQYF
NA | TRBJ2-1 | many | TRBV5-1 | TGCGCCAGCAGCTTGGGACAGCGAGGCAATGAGCAGTTCTTC | CASSLGQRGNEQFF
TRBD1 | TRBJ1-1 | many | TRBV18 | TGTGCCAGCTCGCAGGGACAGGTGAACACTGAAGCTTTCTTT | CASSQGQVNTEAFF
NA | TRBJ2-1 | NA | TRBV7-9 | TGTGCCAGCAGCTTAGACTGGACACTCGATGAGCAGTTCTTC | CASSLDWTLDEQFF
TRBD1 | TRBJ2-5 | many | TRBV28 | TGTGCCAGCAGTCCACTACGGGGACAGTCTGGAGAGACCCAGTACTTC | CASSPLRGQSGETQYF
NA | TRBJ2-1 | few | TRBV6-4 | TGTGCCAGCAGTGACTCTGTATCGTGGGATGAGCAGTTCTTC | CASSDSVSWDEQFF
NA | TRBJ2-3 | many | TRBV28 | TGTGCCAGCAGTTACCCCAACCTTCGGACAGTTAGCACAGATACGCAGTATTTT | CASSYPNLRTVSTDTQYF
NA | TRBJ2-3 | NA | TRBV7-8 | TGTGCCAGCAGCTTGTGGGGAGTATTGACAGATACGCAGTATTTT | CASSLWGVLTDTQYF
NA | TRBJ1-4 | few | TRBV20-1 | TGCAGTGCCAAGGGAGGAGTTACTAATGAAAAACTGTTTTTT | CSAKGGVTNEKLFF
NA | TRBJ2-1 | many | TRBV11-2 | TGTGCCAGCAGCTTAGAAGGGCCAGGGAAGCAGTTCTTC | CASSLEGPGKQFF
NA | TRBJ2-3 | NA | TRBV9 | TGTGCCAGCAGCGACCAGGGAGCGGAAGGAGATACGCAGTATTTT | CASSDQGAEGDTQYF
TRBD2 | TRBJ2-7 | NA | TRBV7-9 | TGTGCCAGCACCACCGGTTTCCGGACTAGCGGATACTACGAGCAGTACTTC | CASTTGFRTSGYYEQYF
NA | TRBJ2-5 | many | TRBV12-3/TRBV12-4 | TGTGCCAGCAGTTATAGCGACCAAGAGACCCAGTACTTC | CASSYSDQETQYF
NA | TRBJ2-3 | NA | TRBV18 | TGTGCCAGCTCACCGATATCAGATACGCAGTATTTT | CASSPISDTQYF
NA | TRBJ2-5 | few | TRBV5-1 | TGCGCCAACAGCTTGTTACGGGACCGGATGGCCCAGTACTTC | CANSLLRDRMAQYF
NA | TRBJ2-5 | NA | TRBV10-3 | TGTGCCATCCGTCGTGAGGGAGAGACCCAGTACTTC | CAIRREGETQYF
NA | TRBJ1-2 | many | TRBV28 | TGTGCCAGCAGCCCATTCGAGTATGGCTACACCTTC | CASSPFEYGYTF
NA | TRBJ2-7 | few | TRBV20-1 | TGCAGTGCTAGAGATACCCAGGAGGTCTACGAGCAGTACTTC | CSARDTQEVYEQYF
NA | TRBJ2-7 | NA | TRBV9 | TGTGCCAGCAGCGTAGGGACTATGAGCTCCTACGAGCAGTACTTC | CASSVGTMSSYEQYF
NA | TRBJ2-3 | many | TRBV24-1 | TGTGCCACCAGTGATTCCCTGTCAGATACGCAGTATTTT | CATSDSLSDTQYF
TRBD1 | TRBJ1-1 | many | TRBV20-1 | TGCAGTGCTGAGAGGGGGCAGAAAGCTTTCTTT | CSAERGQKAFF
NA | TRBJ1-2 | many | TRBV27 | TGTGCCAGCAGTTTAGGCAACCTCAACTATGGCTACACCTTC | CASSLGNLNYGYTF
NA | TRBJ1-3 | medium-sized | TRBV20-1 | TGCAGTGCACCCAATGACAGGACCTCTGGAAACACCATATATTTT | CSAPNDRTSGNTIYF
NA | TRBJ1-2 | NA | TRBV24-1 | TGTGCCACCAGTGATGACATCTATGGCTACACCTTC | CATSDDIYGYTF
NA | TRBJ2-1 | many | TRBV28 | TGTGCCAGCAGTTTGCAGGGAAATTGGCAGTTCTTC | CASSLQGNWQFF
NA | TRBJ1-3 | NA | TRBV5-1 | TGCGCCAGCAGTGTTGGGGGCACTCCTGGAAACACCATATATTTT | CASSVGGTPGNTIYF
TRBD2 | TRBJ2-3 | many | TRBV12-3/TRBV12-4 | TGTGCCAGCAGTCCCGGACTAGCGGGGAGCACAGATACGCAGTATTTT | CASSPGLAGSTDTQYF
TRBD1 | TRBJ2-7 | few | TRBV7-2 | TGTGCCAGTAGTATATCTGCGACAGGGGTCTCCTACGAGCAGTACTTC | CASSISATGVSYEQYF
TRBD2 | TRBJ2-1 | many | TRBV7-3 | TGTGCCAGCAGCTTAATGGCTAGCGGGAGTGGGGTTGAGCAGTTCTTC | CASSLMASGSGVEQFF
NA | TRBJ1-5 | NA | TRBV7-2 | TGTGCCAGCAGCTTAGTCCAGCTTAGCAATCAGCCCCAGCATTTT | CASSLVQLSNQPQHF
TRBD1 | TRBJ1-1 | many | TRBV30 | TGTGCCTGGAGTCCGGGGACAGGGGAAGCTTTCTTT | CAWSPGTGEAFF
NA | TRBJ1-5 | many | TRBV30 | TGTGCCTGGAGTCAAACAGGAGGCAATCAGCCCCAGCATTTT | CAWSQTGGNQPQHF
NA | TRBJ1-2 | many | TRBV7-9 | TGTGCCAGCAGCTTAGTATCTGGGAGGACGAGCTACACCTTC | CASSLVSGRTSYTF
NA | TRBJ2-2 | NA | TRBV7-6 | TGTGCCAGCAGCAGACCGGACACGATAACTAACACCGGGAAGCTGTTTTTT | CASSRPDTITNTGKLFF
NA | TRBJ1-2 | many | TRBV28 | TGTGCCAGCAGTTCCCACAGGGATCGTGGCTACACCTTC | CASSSHRDRGYTF
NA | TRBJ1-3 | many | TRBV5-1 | TGTGCCAGCAGTGACTCTGGAAACACCATATATTTT | CASSDSGNTIYF
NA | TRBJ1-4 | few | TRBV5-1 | TGCGCCAGCAGCCCAAACTTATTTGGTAATGAAAAACTGTTTTTT | CASSPNLFGNEKLFF
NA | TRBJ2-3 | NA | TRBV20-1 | TGCAGTGCGCCGAACCGGGACCTCACAGATACGCAGTATTTT | CSAPNRDLTDTQYF